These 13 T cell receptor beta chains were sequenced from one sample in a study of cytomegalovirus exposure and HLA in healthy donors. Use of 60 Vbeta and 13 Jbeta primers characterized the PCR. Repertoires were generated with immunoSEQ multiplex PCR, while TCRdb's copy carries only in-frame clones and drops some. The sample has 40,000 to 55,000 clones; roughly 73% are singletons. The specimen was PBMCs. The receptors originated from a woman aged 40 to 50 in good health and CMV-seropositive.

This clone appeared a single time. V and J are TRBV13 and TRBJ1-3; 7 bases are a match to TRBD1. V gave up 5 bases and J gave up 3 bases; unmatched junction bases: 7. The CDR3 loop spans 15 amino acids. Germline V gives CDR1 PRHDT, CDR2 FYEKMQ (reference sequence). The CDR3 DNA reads TGTGCCAGCAGCACCAACAGGGGAAGTGGAAACACCATATATTTT. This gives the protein CASSTNRGSGNTIYF.

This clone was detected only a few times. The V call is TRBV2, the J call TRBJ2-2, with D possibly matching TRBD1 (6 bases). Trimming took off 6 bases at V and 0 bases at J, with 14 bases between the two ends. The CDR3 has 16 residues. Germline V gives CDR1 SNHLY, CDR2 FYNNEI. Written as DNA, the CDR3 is TGTGCCAGCAGCGTAACAGGGCTTGCGAACACCGGGGAGCTGTTTTTT. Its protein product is CASSVTGLANTGELFF.

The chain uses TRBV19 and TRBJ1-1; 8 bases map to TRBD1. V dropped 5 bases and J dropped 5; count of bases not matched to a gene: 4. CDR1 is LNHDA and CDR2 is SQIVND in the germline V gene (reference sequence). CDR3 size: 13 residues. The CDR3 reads CASSDRGRTEAFF. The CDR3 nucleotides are TGTGCCAGTAGTGACAGGGGAAGAACTGAAGCTTTCTTT.

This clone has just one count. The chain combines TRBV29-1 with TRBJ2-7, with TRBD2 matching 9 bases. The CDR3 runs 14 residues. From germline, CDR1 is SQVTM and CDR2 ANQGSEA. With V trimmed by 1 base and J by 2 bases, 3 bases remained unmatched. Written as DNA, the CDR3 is TGCAGCGTTGAAGGACTAGCGGATACCTACGAGCAGTACTTC. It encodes CSVEGLADTYEQYF.

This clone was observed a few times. Written as DNA, the CDR3 is TGTGCCAGCAGCTTATCGGGACAGGGGGCCTACGAGCAGTACTTC. Its protein is CASSLSGQGAYEQYF. The rearrangement uses TRBV7-9 and TRBJ2-7; 11 nucleotides align to TRBD1. CDR1 and CDR2 (germline): SEHNR, FQNEAQ (reference sequence). Losses at the gene ends were 2 bases for V and 2 bases for J; bases not matched to a gene: 2. The CDR3 extends over 15 amino acids.

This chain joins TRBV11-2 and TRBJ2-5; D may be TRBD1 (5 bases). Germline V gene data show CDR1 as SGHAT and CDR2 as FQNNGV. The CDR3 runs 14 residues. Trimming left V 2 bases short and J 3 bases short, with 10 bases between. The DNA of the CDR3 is TGTGCCAGCAGCTTATCAGGGCCGAAAGAGACCCAGTACTTC. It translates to CASSLSGPKETQYF. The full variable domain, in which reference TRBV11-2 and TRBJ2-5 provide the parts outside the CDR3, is EAGVAQSPRYKIIEKRQSVAFWCNPISGHATLYWYQQILGQGPKLLIQFQNNGVVDDSQLPKDRFSAERLKGVDSTLKIQPAKLEDSAVYLCASSLSGPKETQYFGPGTRLLVL.

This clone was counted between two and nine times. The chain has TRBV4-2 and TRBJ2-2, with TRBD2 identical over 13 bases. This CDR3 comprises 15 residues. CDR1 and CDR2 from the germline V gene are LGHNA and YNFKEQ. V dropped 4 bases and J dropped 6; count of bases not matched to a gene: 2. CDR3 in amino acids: CASSRTSGGPGELFF. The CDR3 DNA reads TGTGCCAGCAGCCGGACTAGCGGGGGCCCCGGGGAGCTGTTTTTT.

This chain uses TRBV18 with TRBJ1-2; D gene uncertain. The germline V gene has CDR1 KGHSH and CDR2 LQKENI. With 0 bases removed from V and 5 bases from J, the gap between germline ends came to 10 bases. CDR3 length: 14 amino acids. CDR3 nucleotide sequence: TGTGCCAGCTCACCACCCCAGGTCCCATATGGCTACACCTTC. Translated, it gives CASSPPQVPYGYTF.

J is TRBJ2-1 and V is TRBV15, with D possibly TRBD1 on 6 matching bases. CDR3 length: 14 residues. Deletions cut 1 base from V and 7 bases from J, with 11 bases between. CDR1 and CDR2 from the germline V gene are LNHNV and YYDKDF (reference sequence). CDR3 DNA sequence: TGTGCCACCAGCAGAGCTGGGGGCCAGAATGAGCAGTTCTTC. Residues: CATSRAGGQNEQFF.

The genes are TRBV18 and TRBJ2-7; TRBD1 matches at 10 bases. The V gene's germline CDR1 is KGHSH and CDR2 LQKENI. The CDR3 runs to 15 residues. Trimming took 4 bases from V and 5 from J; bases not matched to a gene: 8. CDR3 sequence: CASSLGTGAKDEQYF. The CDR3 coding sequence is TGTGCCAGCTCACTGGGGACAGGGGCTAAAGACGAGCAGTACTTC.

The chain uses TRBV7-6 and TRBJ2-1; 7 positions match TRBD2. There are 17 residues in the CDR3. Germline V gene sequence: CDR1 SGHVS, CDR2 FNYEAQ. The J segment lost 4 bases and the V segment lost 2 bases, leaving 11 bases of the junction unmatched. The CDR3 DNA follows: TGTGCCAGCAGCTTAACGTCTGGCGGGAGAGCATACAATGAGCAGTTCTTC. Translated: CASSLTSGGRAYNEQFF.

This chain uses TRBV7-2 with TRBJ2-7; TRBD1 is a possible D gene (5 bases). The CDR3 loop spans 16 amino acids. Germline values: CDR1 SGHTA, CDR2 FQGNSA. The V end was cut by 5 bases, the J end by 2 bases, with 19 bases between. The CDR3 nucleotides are TGTGCCAGCAGCAAACAGGCTGGGTCTGATACCTACGAGCAGTACTTC. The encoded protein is CASSKQAGSDTYEQYF.

The CDR3 loop reads CATSRATRKGTDTQYF. The CDR3 bases are TGTGCCACCAGCAGAGCCACTAGGAAGGGTACAGATACGCAGTATTTT. The chain is built from TRBV15 and TRBJ2-3; tentative D call: TRBD2 (5 bases). CDR3 size: 16 residues. The germline gives CDR1 LNHNV, CDR2 YYDKDF (reference sequence). Trimming took off 1 base at V and 3 bases at J, with 14 bases between the two ends.